This note documents a single T cell receptor beta chain sequence. The sample originates from a study of blood T cell repertoires in COVID-19. Study at large: Collection of acute and convalescent COVID-19 samples took place in the United States, Italy and Spain. Nucleic acid was either cDNA or gDNA, and it came from T cells, B-cell-depleted T cells, or PBMCs.

The table came from immunoSEQ multiplex PCR; TCRdb's copy has only in-frame clones and leaves some out. The table lists approximately 670,000 clones, about 90% of them singletons. Sequencing was performed on peripheral blood. The sequence was collected from a woman aged 18 to 35 with acute or convalescent COVID-19.

CDR3: CATSRDGTGRAGNTIYF. CDR3 sequence (DNA): TGTGCCACCAGCAGAGATGGCACAGGGAGGGCAGGAAACACCATATATTTT. V is TRBV15 and J is TRBJ1-3; D is perhaps TRBD1 (6 bases). Per germline, CDR1 LNHNV and CDR2 YYDKDF (reference sequence). V was shortened by 0 bases and J by 4 bases, with 16 bases between the two germline ends. This CDR3 region has 17 residues.